This T cell receptor beta chain was profiled in a study of blood T cell repertoires in COVID-19. Original processing notes: Reference gene primer amplification gave nucleated cell count estimates. Repertoires were generated with immunoSEQ multiplex PCR, while TCRdb's copy carries only in-frame clones and drops some. The V and J calls and clone size are taken from that table; D and trimming were inferred from the DNA. Here the sample spans 200,000 to 250,000 clones, 75% to 85% being singletons. CDR3 length: 15 residues. Per the germline V gene, CDR1 is LGHNA and CDR2 is YSLEER. The trim removed 4 bases at V and 4 bases at J, leaving 5 bases unmatched.

Sequenced: peripheral blood. This chain links TRBV4-3 with TRBJ1-3; 9 nucleotides match TRBD1. The source of this sequence is a woman aged 70 to 79 with COVID-19, enrolled during active disease. This CDR3 reads CASSRLGTGGNTIYF. For the CDR3, the DNA is TGCGCCAGCAGCCGCCTAGGGACAGGGGGAAACACCATATATTTT.